This TCR beta chain was obtained from a study of T cells in Graves' hyperthyroidism and ophthalmopathy (dated by TCRdb to between 2019 and 2020). About the full investigation: Peripheral blood was sampled at the time of initial diagnosis, prior to any treatment. Thyroid tissue and blood T-cell repertoires from about six Graves' hyperthyroidism patients were also compared in the study. Prospective prediction of ophthalmopathy was tested in an independent validation cohort of under 20 hyperthyroidism patients and approximately 17 patients who later progressed to ophthalmopathy. Once sampling was done, hyperthyroidism patients were given methimazole at a starting dose of 30 mg daily, whereas ophthalmopathy patients were given high-dose intravenous methylprednisolone. TCR V-J signatures able to tell the groups apart were searched for in a discovery cohort of some 100 patients, of whom over 40 had Graves' ophthalmopathy and 57 had stable Graves' hyperthyroidism. The paper describes TCR Vbeta CDR3 sequencing of more than 120 peripheral blood samples, made up of around 41 ophthalmopathy patients, more than 70 hyperthyroidism patients and some 17 progressor patients. For training and testing, the 100 or so patients in the discovery cohort were randomly divided in a 7:3 ratio. Paper-wide results and their limitations: No statistical method was used to fix the sample size in advance, and group allocation was not hidden from the investigators. Most expanded thyroid clonotypes (frequency above 0.001) were also found in blood, which suggests that blood repertoires may mirror thyroid immune responses. In validation, progression to ophthalmopathy was predicted by the model with 55% to 71% sensitivity and 72.22% specificity, a median of 6.5 months before onset. A 13 V-J signature model separated ophthalmopathy from stable hyperthyroidism, with 87.88% sensitivity and approximately 81% specificity in cross-validation and 80%/75% in testing.

In the ophthalmopathy patients, disease was moderately to severely active, with a Clinical Activity Score of 3 or more, a NOSPECS grade of 4 or more, and a duration of less than 3 months. The study excluded patients with uncontrolled infections, other autoimmune diseases, pregnancy or lactation. Diagnoses were established on the basis of clinical symptoms, serum thyroxine and TRAb, thyroid ultrasound, and orbital computed tomography. PBMCs were isolated from 7.5 to 10 ml of fresh peripheral blood by Ficoll-Paque density gradient centrifugation. Total RNA was extracted with Trizol reagent, and quality was checked on an Agilent 2100 Bioanalyzer. From a lookup of the germline V gene, CDR1 and CDR2 are SGHRS and YFSETQ. Cut back by 0 bases and 10 bases, the V and J ends lie 13 bases apart. The CDR3 measures 13 amino acids from cysteine to phenylalanine. Kept here is only the CDR3 DNA, which spans 39 bases and is read in frame from base 1.

Many counts were recorded for this clonotype. This receptor's antigen is unknown. The input lacks base qualities; no much larger clone sits a single base away. Amplification of TCR beta CDR3 regions was carried out from RNA transcripts. The TCR CDR3 was subjected to a first round of RT-PCR using the HTBI primer set and the Qiagen OneStep RT-PCR kit. A second multiplex PCR round built the libraries, followed by size selection and purification. The libraries were sequenced on an Illumina HiSeq2000 using paired-end 100 bp reads. As for how the authors treated the data: Raw data were processed with SOAPnuke, discarding reads with adapters, uncalled bases, mean Phred below 15, or no exact constant-primer or identifier match. COPE v1.2.5 was used to merge the high-quality paired reads, and each unique nucleotide sequence was defined as a clonotype. MiTCR v1.1 was used to align clonotypes to the IMGT TRBV, TRBD and TRBJ reference segments. The analysis was restricted to V-J combinations with a frequency above 0.0001, which together covered 99% to 99.2% of the repertoires. A TCS score was defined as the ratio of F50 (clonal expansion) to E x V (chaos), with BLOSUM62-based TCRdist applied between CDR3 peptides within each V-J. Welch's t-statistics and random forest reduced several hundred V-J features to some 14, which were used in a naive Bayes classifier (R e1071). Starting from the raw public reads, TCRdb applied fastp trimming at Q25, assembled clones with MiXCR and retained in-frame beta chains. Identical CDR3 proteins give one entry, which carries the most common genes and DNA. The V and J calls follow TCRdb's processing rather than the paper's. The sample data list roughly 240,000 distinct CDR3 sequences, and over 20% of these were observed just once. Around 40% of the sample lies in the top ten.

The chain employs TRBV5-1 and TRBJ1-2, and perhaps TRBD1 as D gene, on 6 matching bases. The sequence derives from a woman between 40 and 50 years old with Graves' ophthalmopathy. Material: blood. The DNA reads TGCGCCAGCAGCTTGGCACAGGGCGACTACTACACCTTC. This gives the protein CASSLAQGDYYTF. With the rest looked up from the reference TRBV5-1 and TRBJ1-2 genes rather than sequenced, the full variable domain is KAGVTQTPRYLIKTRGQQVTLSCSPISGHRSVSWYQQTPGQGLQFLFEYFSETQRNKGNFPGRFSGRQFSNSRSEMNVSTLELGDSALYLCASSLAQGDYYTFGSGTRLTVV.